Described below is a single TCR beta chain sequence and its context. Its matching antigen is unknown. CD8 cells classed as naive were CD45RO-negative and positively selected for CCR7, excluding terminally differentiated effector memory CD45RA+ cells. These data come from a study of shared clonotypes between healthy human individuals. Findings and limits, study-wide: Non-shared clonotypes had lower generation probabilities than those shared by all four donors.

The CDR3 extends over 16 amino acids. Germline values: CDR1 MNHEY, CDR2 SMNVEV (reference sequence). V shed 4 bases, J shed 7 bases, and the junction held 11 bases outside the gene matches. The assay ran at deep level. Using immunoSEQ multiplex PCR, the repertoire was profiled, and TCRdb retains in-frame clones only, with some absent. The sample lists around 2,100,000 clones, approximately 94% occurring once. This TCR came from a man aged 18 to 30 in good health. The sequenced sample consisted of naive CD8+ T cells sorted from blood. V is TRBV27 and J is TRBJ2-1, with 9 bases lining up with TRBD2. The CDR3 is CASSSLLAGSHNEQFF. CDR3 DNA sequence: TGTGCCAGCAGTTCGCTTCTAGCGGGGTCCCATAATGAGCAGTTCTTC.